This T cell receptor (beta chain) was captured by sequencing in a study of shared clonotypes between healthy human individuals. Study summary: Per donor, CD8 memory used one plate, CD8 naive used two, CD4 memory used three and CD4 naive used three.

The V gene's germline CDR1 is SGHDN and CDR2 FVKESK. V dropped 0 bases and J dropped 5 bases, with 7 bases sitting between them. The CDR3 covers 13 residues. Sequenced by immunoSEQ multiplex PCR; TCRdb stores in-frame clones only, minus some. The sample comprises roughly 2.2 million clones, 93% of which are singletons, and about 0.37% rests with the top ten. Findings and limits, study-wide: The sole specimen, blood, was sampled, and tissue repertoires likely differ.

This clone was counted a few times. Antigen specificity is unknown. The same CDR3 also results from other DNA sequences found in this sample. The receptor was isolated from a young man in good health. Some clones in this sample may be carry-over from other donors' samples. The sequenced material came from naive CD4+ T cells from PBMCs. The subset was: CD45RA+ positively selected. J is TRBJ1-2 and V is TRBV14; no clear D. The CDR3 loop reads CASSQDYSYGYTF. DNA of the CDR3: TGTGCCAGCAGCCAAGATTACTCTTATGGCTACACCTTC. Full variable domain (remainder filled in from reference TRBV14 and TRBJ1-2): EAGVTQFPSHSVIEKGQTVTLRCDPISGHDNLYWYRRVMGKEIKFLLHFVKESKQDESGMPNNRFLAERTGGTYSTLKVQPAELEDSGVYFCASSQDYSYGYTFGSGTRLTVV.